Sequencing of this T cell receptor beta chain was carried out in a study of tumor-infiltrating lymphocytes in primary liver carcinoma. Study findings and constraints: The overlap of tumor-adjacent and tumor-blood pairs was smaller than that of tumor region pairs. With p = 0.039, the top-250-clone fraction in tumors significantly exceeded that in blood.

Co-extracted RNA and DNA came from around 20-30 mg of unsorted bulk tissue. Germline V gives CDR1 SGHRS, CDR2 YFSETQ. The ends lost 4 bases at V and 6 bases at J; junction bases unmatched: 7. The CDR3 runs to 14 residues. The sample holds many counts of this clonotype. The target antigen is unknown. A primer matching the constant region was used to make TCR beta cDNA from approximately 0.45 ug of total RNA. Slightly modified ARM-PCR, run as three nested multiplex PCR rounds, produced the TCR beta libraries. The first two PCR rounds used TRBV1-TRBV30 primers with a Cbeta primer, approximately 10 cycles each. TCRdb re-derived calls from the multiplex PCR reads in MiXCR, one entry per CDR3 protein. The table includes about 33,000 distinct CDR3 sequences, about 79% detected once.

The chain joins TRBV5-1 to TRBJ2-7; 10 nucleotides line up with TRBD1. The TCR sequence derives from a man aged 35 to 55 with primary liver carcinoma and hepatitis B virus infection. Sequenced input: liver tumor tissue from sampling region 5. Indicated subset: tumor region T5, tumor centre. CDR3 amino acids: CASSQGTGALEQYF. DNA of the CDR3: TGCGCCAGCAGCCAAGGGACAGGGGCCCTCGAGCAGTACTTC. The whole variable domain, remainder taken from reference TRBV5-1 and TRBJ2-7, is KAGVTQTPRYLIKTRGQQVTLSCSPISGHRSVSWYQQTPGQGLQFLFEYFSETQRNKGNFPGRFSGRQFSNSRSEMNVSTLELGDSALYLCASSQGTGALEQYFGPGTRLTVT.